The subject of this entry is one T cell receptor beta chain. These data are taken from a study of cytomegalovirus exposure and HLA in healthy donors. V was trimmed by 8 bases and J by 0 bases, leaving 18 bases between them. Germline assignment: CDR1 MNHEY and CDR2 SMNVEV (reference sequence). The CDR3 is 16 amino acids. With 60 Vbeta and 13 Jbeta primers, the PCR was carried out. Profiled with immunoSEQ multiplex PCR; TCRdb holds only in-frame clones, not every one. The table has about 220,000 clones, 65% to 75% seen once. The source of this sequence is a woman aged 25 to 45 in good health and CMV-seronegative. Sequencing was performed on PBMCs. This rearrangement joins TRBV27 to TRBJ2-3; the D gene is possibly TRBD1 (6 bases). The CDR3 loop reads CASALGAITSTDTQYF. For the CDR3, the DNA is TGTGCCAGCGCCTTGGGGGCGATTACTAGCACAGATACGCAGTATTTT.